Below, 7 T cell receptor beta chains from the same sample are listed, as sequenced in a study of CD8+ T cells in alopecia areata. RNA was isolated and reverse transcribed to cDNA, the sequencing template. Clones were read by immunoSEQ multiplex PCR, and TCRdb kept only the in-frame ones, dropping some. The repertoire consists of more than 90,000 clones, none detected only once. The sample comprised lesional skin. The receptor source for this set is a C3H/HeJ mouse with alopecia areata. For this strain, the MHC haplotype corresponds to H2-k.

This clone was detected many times. The gene names given are mouse names. The DNA ends 4 residues before the CDR3 does, and the rest of the CDR3 is filled in from the germline J gene. The chain links TRBV13-3 to TRBJ1-1, with TRBD1 identical over 9 bases. V was clipped by 3 bases and J by 0 bases; unmatched bases: 3. Germline V gene lookup returns CDR1 NNHDY and CDR2 SYVADS. This CDR3 is 15 amino acids long. This chain's CDR3 is CASSAQGAANTEVFF. Partial CDR3 DNA: TGTGCCAGCAGTGCACAGGGGGCTGCAAACACA.

The table lists this clone with a few counts. The genes and germline here are from mouse. The missing CDR3 end, 4 residues past where the read stops, is filled in from the germline J gene. This chain links TRBV13-2 with TRBJ1-2; D is unclear. The length of the CDR3 is 13 residues. The germline gives CDR1 NNHNN, CDR2 SYGAGS (reference sequence). With 2 bases removed from V and 2 bases from J, the gap between germline ends came to 7 bases. The DNA read from the CDR3 is TGTGCCAGCGGTGAGGGGAAGAACTCC. As protein: CASGEGKNS. The whole CDR3 protein is CASGEGKNSDYTF.

About this clone: Gene names denote mouse genes. The DNA ends 4 residues before the CDR3 does, and the rest of the CDR3 is filled in from the germline J gene. The chain uses TRBV17 and TRBJ2-2; 8 positions agree with TRBD2. Germline assignment: CDR1 MNHDT and CDR2 YYDKIL. CDR3 length equals 15 residues. J gave up 0 bases and V 5 bases, and 2 bases lay outside the gene matches. The chain's CDR3 is CASSPLGANTGQLYF. The covered CDR3 bases are TGTGCTAGCAGTCCACTGGGGGCAAACACCGGG.

Notes on this clone: Gene labels here are mouse ones. The CDR3 end is not reached by the read, which stops 4 residues before it; the germline J gene fills it in. The V gene is TRBV13-3, the J gene TRBJ2-1; the D is unclear. Germline V gene lookup returns CDR1 NNHDY and CDR2 SYVADS. V was trimmed by 3 bases and J by 3 bases, leaving 7 bases between them. This CDR3 spans 13 amino acids. The CDR3 spells CASSGLAYAEQFF. CDR3 DNA, as far as it was read: TGTGCCAGCAGTGGTCTGGCCTATGCT.

A word on this clone: The listed genes are named as in mouse. From the germline J gene comes the end of the CDR3, since the read stops 4 residues before it. The V and J genes are TRBV13-2 and TRBJ2-7; 10 positions match TRBD2. CDR1 NNHNN and CDR2 SYGAGS come from the germline V gene (reference sequence). This CDR3 has 15 residues. The DNA read from the CDR3 is TGTGCCAGCGGTGATGCATTGACTGGGGGGTAT. Its protein product is CASGDALTGGY. The full CDR3 sequence reads CASGDALTGGYEQYF.

This clone was picked up many times. Here the gene names and germline are mouse. With the read ending 4 residues before the CDR3 end, the germline J gene is used to fill in that end. The rearrangement uses TRBV13-3 and TRBJ2-7, with D perhaps matching TRBD2 (5 bases). The CDR3 length is 15 residues. Germline V gene sequence: CDR1 NNHDY, CDR2 SYVADS. Trimming pared 0 bases from V and 0 bases from J, leaving 10 bases between. CDR3 DNA, as far as it was read: TGTGCCAGCAGTGATGCGCCTGGGAGCTCCTAT. It yields the protein CASSDAPGSSY. The full-length CDR3 reads as CASSDAPGSSYEQYF.

In regard to this clone: The listed genes are named as in mouse. The read falls 4 residues short of the CDR3 end, and the missing part is taken from the germline J gene. The gene calls are TRBV13-3 and TRBJ2-7, with TRBD2 identical over 9 bases. CDR1 NNHDY and CDR2 SYVADS come from the germline V gene. The CDR3 totals 15 residues. The covered CDR3 bases are TGTGCCAGCAGTGATTCGGACTGGGGACCTTAT. Encoded protein: CASSDSDWGPY. The complete CDR3 reads CASSDSDWGPYEQYF.